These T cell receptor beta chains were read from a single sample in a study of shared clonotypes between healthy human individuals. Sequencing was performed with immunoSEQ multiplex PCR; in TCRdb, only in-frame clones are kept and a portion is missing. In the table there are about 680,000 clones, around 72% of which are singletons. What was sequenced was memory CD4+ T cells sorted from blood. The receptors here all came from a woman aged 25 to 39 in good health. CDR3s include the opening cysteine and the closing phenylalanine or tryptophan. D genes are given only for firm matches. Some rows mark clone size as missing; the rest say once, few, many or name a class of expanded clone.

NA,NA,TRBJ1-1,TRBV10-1,TGCGCCAGCACCCTGGACAGTTACACTGAAGCTTTCTTT,CASTLDSYTEAFF
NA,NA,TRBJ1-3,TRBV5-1,TGCGCCAGCAGCGAAGGGCGGGACACCATATATTTT,CASSEGRDTIYF
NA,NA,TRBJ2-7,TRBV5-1,TGCGCCAGCAGCGGCCAGGGCTACGAGCAGTACTTC,CASSGQGYEQYF
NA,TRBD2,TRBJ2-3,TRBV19,TGTGCCACAAGACTAGCGGGTAACACAGATACGCAGTATTTT,CATRLAGNTDTQYF
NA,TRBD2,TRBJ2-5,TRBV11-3,TGTGCCAGCAGCTTAGATCGCGGGGGGACCCAGTACTTC,CASSLDRGGTQYF
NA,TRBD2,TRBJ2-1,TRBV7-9,TGTGCCAGCATGAAACTAGCGGGAGTGGGTGAGCAGTTCTTC,CASMKLAGVGEQFF
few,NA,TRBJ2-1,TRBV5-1,TGCGCCAGCAGCTGGGCCCCTGGGACCTACAATGAGCAGTTCTTC,CASSWAPGTYNEQFF
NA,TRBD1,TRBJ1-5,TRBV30,TGTGCCTGGGATACCGGACAGGGATATCAGCCCCAGCATTTT,CAWDTGQGYQPQHF
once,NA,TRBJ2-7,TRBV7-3,TGTGCCAGCAGTCCCGGAGGGGGGGCCTCCTACGAGCAGTACTTC,CASSPGGGASYEQYF
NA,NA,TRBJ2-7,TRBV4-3,TGCGCCAGCAGCTTATATGACGAGCAGTACTTC,CASSLYDEQYF
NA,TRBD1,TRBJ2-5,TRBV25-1,TGTGCCAGCAGTAAACAGGGGGCGGTGGAGACCCAGTACTTC,CASSKQGAVETQYF
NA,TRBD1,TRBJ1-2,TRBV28,TGTGCCAGCAGTCCCCCCCAGGGGGGCGATGGCTACACCTTC,CASSPPQGGDGYTF
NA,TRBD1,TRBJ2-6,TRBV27,TGTGCCAGCAGGGGAGCGGGACAGGGGAATCCTGGGGCCAACGTCCTGACTTTC,CASRGAGQGNPGANVLTF
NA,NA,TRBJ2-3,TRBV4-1,TGCGCCAGCAGCCAACCCCCCGGGGATACGCAGTATTTT,CASSQPPGDTQYF
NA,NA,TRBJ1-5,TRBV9,TGTGCCAGCAGCGGAGACTCCAATCAGCCCCAGCATTTT,CASSGDSNQPQHF
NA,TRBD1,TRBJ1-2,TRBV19,TGTGCCAGTAGTAAGGAGGGGGCGCCGCGGGGCTACACCTTC,CASSKEGAPRGYTF
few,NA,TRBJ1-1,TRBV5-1,TGCGCCAGCAGCGGCGGACAGCCTTACACTGAAGCTTTCTTT,CASSGGQPYTEAFF
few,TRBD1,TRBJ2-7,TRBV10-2,TGCGCCAGCAGTTCAGACAGGGCGCGGGAGCAGTACTTC,CASSSDRAREQYF
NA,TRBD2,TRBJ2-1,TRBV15,TGTGCCACCAGCAGAGATGGGAGGGCCTCGGATGAGCAGTTCTTC,CATSRDGRASDEQFF
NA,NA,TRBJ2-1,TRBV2,TGTGCCAGCAACAGGCCCTCGGGGGCCTATGAGCAGTTCTTC,CASNRPSGAYEQFF
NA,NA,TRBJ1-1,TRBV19,TGTGCCACAAAAGGACATTCGAACACTGAAGCTTTCTTT,CATKGHSNTEAFF
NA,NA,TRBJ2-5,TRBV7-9,TGTGCCAGCAGCTTATGGGTTCAGGGACGAGAGACCCAGTACTTC,CASSLWVQGRETQYF
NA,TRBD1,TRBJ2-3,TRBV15,TGTGCCACCAGCAGTAACCGGGACAGTTTATCAGATACGCAGTATTTT,CATSSNRDSLSDTQYF
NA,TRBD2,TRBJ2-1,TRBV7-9,TGTGCCAGCAGCTTATCCGCTAGCGGGAGTTCCTATGAGCAGTTCTTC,CASSLSASGSSYEQFF
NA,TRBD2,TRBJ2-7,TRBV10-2,TGCGCCAGCAGTGTACTAGCGGGCTCCGAGCAGTACTTC,CASSVLAGSEQYF
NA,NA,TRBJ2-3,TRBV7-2,TGTGCCAGCAGCCTGGGACTGCCGAGCACAGATACGCAGTATTTT,CASSLGLPSTDTQYF
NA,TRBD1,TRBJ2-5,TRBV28,TGTGCCAGCAGGAGGGGGGACAGGGGCCAGGGAGAGACCCAGTACTTC,CASRRGDRGQGETQYF
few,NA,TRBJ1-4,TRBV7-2,TGTGCCAGCAGCTTTGGCGGCCCGGGGGAAAAACTGTTTTTT,CASSFGGPGEKLFF
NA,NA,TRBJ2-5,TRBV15,TGTGCCACCAGCAGAGATCTGGGTGCAGAGACCCAGTACTTC,CATSRDLGAETQYF
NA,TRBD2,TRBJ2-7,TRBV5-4,TGTGCCAGCAGCTACCTCGGGTCTAGCGGGAGTTACGAGCAGTACTTC,CASSYLGSSGSYEQYF
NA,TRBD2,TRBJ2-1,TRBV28,TGTGCCAGCAGCCCCACGCTAGCGGGAGGGCCTGGTGAGCAGTTCTTC,CASSPTLAGGPGEQFF
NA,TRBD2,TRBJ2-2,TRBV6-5,TGTGCCAGCACCGGACTAGCGGGGGTCGGGGAGCTGTTTTTT,CASTGLAGVGELFF
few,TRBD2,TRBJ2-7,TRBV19,TGTGCCAGTACCACTAGCGGCGGACCGGCCTACGAGCAGTACTTC,CASTTSGGPAYEQYF